This T cell receptor (beta chain) was profiled in a study of long-term antiretroviral therapy in people with HIV. The assay, immunoSEQ v3.0, was run at survey level. Produced via immunoSEQ multiplex PCR; TCRdb's table is partial and in-frame only. The sample records some 25,000 clones, 65% to 90% being singletons. The receptor was isolated from a man aged 45 to 65 with HIV. The sample in question was unsorted PBMCs, obtained 1.2 years after starting antiretroviral therapy.

CDR3: CASSFSASGVYEQYF. DNA of the CDR3: TGTGCCAGCAGCTTCTCAGCGTCCGGGGTATACGAGCAGTACTTC. The rearrangement joins TRBV6-4 to TRBJ2-7; TRBD2 might be the D (5 bases). CDR3 length: 15 residues. Germline V gene data show CDR1 as MRHNA and CDR2 as SNTAGT. Between the trimmed V and J ends, which lost 6 bases and 4 bases, there was a span of 19 bases.